This T cell receptor (beta chain) derives from a study of spatial heterogeneity in lung cancer (dated by TCRdb to the late 2010s). Background on the whole study: More beta-chain than alpha-chain transcripts were consistently detected, likely reflecting higher beta-chain transcript abundance. In the raw uncorrected reads, each unique combination of TCR and UMI appeared more than ten times on average. In non-small cell lung cancer, the study made a quantitative comparison of TCR alpha and beta repertoires among multiple tumor regions, matched nontumor lung and blood. Nonsynonymous mutation counts, determined by whole-exome sequencing of tumor tissue, were related to features of the TCR repertoire. Both alpha and beta chains were TCR-sequenced in samples taken at surgery, namely 220 tumor regions, more than 62 matched nontumor lung samples and approximately 58 PBMC samples. Overall study outcomes, separate from this receptor: Ubiquitous expanded tumor TCRs showed up in blood more often at tumor resection than at routine follow-up. Additional single-cell paired TCR alpha and beta sequencing was considered necessary to confirm, at a functional level, the hypothesis that regional TCRs recognize regional mutations.

The sample's time point, from its label and the paper: sample taken at primary tumor resection. Without any cell sorting, TCR sequencing was performed on whole RNA extracted either from tumor and nontumor lung tissue or from cryopreserved PBMC samples. Donors were some 67 patients with early-stage, untreated non-small cell lung cancer from the lung TRACERx cohort. Only patients with enough RNA available from two or more tumor regions were chosen for TCR sequencing. Ends trimmed: V by 2 bases, J by 3 bases; bases unmatched to a gene: 4. As encoded in the germline V gene, CDR1 is MGHRA while CDR2 is YSYEKL. The CDR3, from cysteine to phenylalanine, totals 14 residues. Of the read, only the CDR3 DNA is kept; its 42 bases are in frame from base 1. This clonotype appeared many times. No cognate antigen has been identified for it. Base qualities are not provided; no much larger clone lies one nucleotide away.

The method was 5' RACE. TCRdb lists the instrument as NextSeq 500. In the TCR library protocol, a unique molecular identifier was attached to each TCR cDNA molecule so that PCR and sequencing errors could be corrected. Processing in the source paper ran as follows. TCR identification, UMI-based error correction and CDR3 extraction were all carried out with Decombinator tools. TCRs above a frequency of 2 per 1,000, corresponding to the top 1% of the tumor frequency distribution, were defined as expanded. Renyi diversity was calculated using the R vegan package after each repertoire was subsampled 100 times to 5,000 TCRs. CDR3 similarity networks were constructed using string-kernel similarity of amino acid triplets, with links drawn between CDR3s whose pairwise similarity was above 0.82. TCRdb trimmed the raw reads at Q25, called clones with MiXCR and kept productive beta chains. A single entry per CDR3 protein holds the most common genes and DNA from its merged rows. The V and J calls were determined by TCRdb, not by the authors. The table for this sample lists roughly 20,000 distinct CDR3 sequences; 3.5% to 5% of them were counted only once. The ten largest make up 7.4% of the sample.

The receptor's source is a male donor with early-stage non-small cell lung cancer. The sequence links TRBV4-1 to TRBJ2-7, with TRBD1 matching 7 junction bases. Sequenced here: PBMCs, sampled at surgery. Read as DNA, the sequence is TGCGCCAGCAGCCAATCGACAGGGAACTACGAGCAGTACTTC. Its protein is CASSQSTGNYEQYF.